Detailed here is one TCR beta chain. Its target is unknown. This sample was included in a study of tumor-infiltrating lymphocytes in primary liver carcinoma. Across the whole study: All lesions had stage T1-T3 N0M0 and about 4 to 11 cm widths. Study findings and constraints: Blood's top-250-clone fraction was significantly lower than that of tumors (p = 0.039).

Production of TCR beta cDNA used roughly 480 ng total RNA together with a constant-region primer. ARM-PCR was slightly modified, and three nested multiplex PCR rounds with it gave rise to the TCR beta libraries. In TCRdb, the multiplex PCR reads were re-called with MiXCR into one record per CDR3 protein. The sample has some 130,000 distinct CDR3 sequences, roughly 70% seen once. Joint extraction of RNA and DNA used roughly 20-33 mg of bulk tissue that was unsorted. Subjects presented with primary liver carcinoma managed by surgical resection. Treatment-naive at the time, the patients had chronic HBV infection. This clonotype originated in an older woman with primary liver carcinoma and hepatitis B virus infection. Sequences were obtained from tumor-adjacent normal liver tissue.

The chain's CDR3 is CASSLWGVSYEHYF. As DNA, the CDR3 is TGTGCCAGCAGTTTGTGGGGGGTCTCCTACGAACATTACTTC. V usage is TRBV11-2 and J usage is TRBJ2-7, with a tentative D call TRBD2 (6 bases). The germline V gene encodes CDR1 SGHAT and CDR2 FQNNGV. This CDR3 spans 14 amino acids. Between the trimmed V and J ends, which lost 6 bases and 13 bases, there was a span of 25 bases.